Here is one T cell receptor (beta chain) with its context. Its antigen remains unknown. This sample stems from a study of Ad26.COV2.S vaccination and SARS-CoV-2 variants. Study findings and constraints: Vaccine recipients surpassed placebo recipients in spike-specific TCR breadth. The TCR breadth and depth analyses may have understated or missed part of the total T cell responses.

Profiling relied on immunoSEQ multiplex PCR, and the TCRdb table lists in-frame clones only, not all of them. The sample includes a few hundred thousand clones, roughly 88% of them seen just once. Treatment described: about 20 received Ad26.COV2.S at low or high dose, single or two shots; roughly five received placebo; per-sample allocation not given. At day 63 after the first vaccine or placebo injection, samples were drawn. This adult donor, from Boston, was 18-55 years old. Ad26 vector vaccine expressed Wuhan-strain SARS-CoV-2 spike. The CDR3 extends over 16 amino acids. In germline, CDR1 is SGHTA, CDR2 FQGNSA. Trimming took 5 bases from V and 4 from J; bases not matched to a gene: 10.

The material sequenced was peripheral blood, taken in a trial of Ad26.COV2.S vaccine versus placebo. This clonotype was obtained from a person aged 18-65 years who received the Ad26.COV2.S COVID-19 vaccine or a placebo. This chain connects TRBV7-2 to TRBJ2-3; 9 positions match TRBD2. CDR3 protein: CASSQRGGGAADTQYF. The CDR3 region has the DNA TGTGCCAGCAGCCAAAGGGGCGGGGGGGCAGCAGATACGCAGTATTTT.